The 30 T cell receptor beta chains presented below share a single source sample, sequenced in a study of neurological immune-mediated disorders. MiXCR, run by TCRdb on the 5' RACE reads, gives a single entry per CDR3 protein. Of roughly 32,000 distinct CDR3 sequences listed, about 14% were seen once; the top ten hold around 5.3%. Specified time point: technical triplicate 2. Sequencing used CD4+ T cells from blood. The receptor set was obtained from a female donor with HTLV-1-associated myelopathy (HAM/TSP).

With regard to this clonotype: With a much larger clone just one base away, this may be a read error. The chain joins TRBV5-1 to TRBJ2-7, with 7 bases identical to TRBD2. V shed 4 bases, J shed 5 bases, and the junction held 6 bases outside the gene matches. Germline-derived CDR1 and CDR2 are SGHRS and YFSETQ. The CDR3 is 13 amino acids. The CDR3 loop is CASSQSGGNEQYF. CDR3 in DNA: TGCGCCAGCAGCCAGTCGGGAGGCAACGAGCAGTACTTC.

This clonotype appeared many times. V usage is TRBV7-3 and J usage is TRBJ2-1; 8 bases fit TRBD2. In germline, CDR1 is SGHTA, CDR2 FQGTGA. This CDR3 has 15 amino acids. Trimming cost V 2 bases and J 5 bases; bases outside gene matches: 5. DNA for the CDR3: TGTGCCAGCAGCTTAGGGCGGGGGGCAGACAATGAGCAGTTCTTC. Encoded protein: CASSLGRGADNEQFF.

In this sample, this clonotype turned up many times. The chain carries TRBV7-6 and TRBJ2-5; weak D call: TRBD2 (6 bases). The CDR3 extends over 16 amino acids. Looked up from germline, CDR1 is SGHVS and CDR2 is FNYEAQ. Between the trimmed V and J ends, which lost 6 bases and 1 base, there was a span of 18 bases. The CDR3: CASSLRGGRRQETQYF. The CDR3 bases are TGTGCCAGCAGTCTTCGGGGAGGCAGGCGCCAAGAGACCCAGTACTTC.

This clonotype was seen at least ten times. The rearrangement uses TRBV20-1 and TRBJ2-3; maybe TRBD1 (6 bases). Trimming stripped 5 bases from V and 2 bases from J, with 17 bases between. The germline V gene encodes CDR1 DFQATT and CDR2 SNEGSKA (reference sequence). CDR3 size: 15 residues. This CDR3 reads CSAEPRTDYTDTQYF. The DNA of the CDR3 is TGCAGTGCTGAGCCCCGGACAGACTACACAGATACGCAGTATTTT.

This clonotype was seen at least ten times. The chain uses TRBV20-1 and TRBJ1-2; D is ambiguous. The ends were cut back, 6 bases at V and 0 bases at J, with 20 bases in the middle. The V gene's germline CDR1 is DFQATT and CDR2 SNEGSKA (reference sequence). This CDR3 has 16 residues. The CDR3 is CSAKTRPDLPNYGYTF. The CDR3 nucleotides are TGCAGTGCCAAAACGAGACCAGATCTTCCTAACTATGGCTACACCTTC.

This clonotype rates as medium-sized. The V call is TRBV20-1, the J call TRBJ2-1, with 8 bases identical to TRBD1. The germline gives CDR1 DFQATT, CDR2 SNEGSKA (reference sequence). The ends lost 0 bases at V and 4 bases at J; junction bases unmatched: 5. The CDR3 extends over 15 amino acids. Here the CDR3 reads CSAREGTGVYNEQFF. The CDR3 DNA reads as TGCAGTGCTAGAGAAGGGACAGGTGTGTACAATGAGCAGTTCTTC.

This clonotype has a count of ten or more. This CDR3 is CASSPGTSGRNEQFF. For the CDR3, the DNA is TGTGCCAGCAGTCCGGGGACTAGCGGGAGGAATGAGCAGTTCTTC. The rearrangement joins TRBV12-3 or TRBV12-4 to TRBJ2-1; 15 bases align to TRBD2. There are 15 residues in the CDR3. Germline trimming cut 5 bases from V and 7 bases from J; bases unmatched to any gene: 3.

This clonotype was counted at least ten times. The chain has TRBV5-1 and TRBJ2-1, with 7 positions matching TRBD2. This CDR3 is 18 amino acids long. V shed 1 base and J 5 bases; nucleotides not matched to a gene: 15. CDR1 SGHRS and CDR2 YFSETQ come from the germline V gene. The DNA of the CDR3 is TGCGCCAGCAGCTTGACCCCCGGACTAGTTCCGACTGACAATGAGCAGTTCTTC. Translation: CASSLTPGLVPTDNEQFF.

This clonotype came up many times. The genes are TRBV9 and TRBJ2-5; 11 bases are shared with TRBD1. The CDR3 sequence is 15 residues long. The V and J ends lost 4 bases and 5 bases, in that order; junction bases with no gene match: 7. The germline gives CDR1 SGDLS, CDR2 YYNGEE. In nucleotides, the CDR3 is TGTGCCAGCAGCTTACGCGGGACAGGGGGGGAGACCCAGTACTTC. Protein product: CASSLRGTGGETQYF.

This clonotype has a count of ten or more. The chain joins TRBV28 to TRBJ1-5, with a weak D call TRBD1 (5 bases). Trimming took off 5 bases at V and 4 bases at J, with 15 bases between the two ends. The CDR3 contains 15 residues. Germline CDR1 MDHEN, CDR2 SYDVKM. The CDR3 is CASSNLGGMNQPQHF. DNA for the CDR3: TGTGCCAGCAGTAATCTGGGGGGGATGAATCAGCCCCAGCATTTT.

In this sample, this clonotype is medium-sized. The CDR3 region has the DNA TGTGCCAGCAGCTTCGGCAGAGCCAAAAACATTCAGTACTTC. This translates into CASSFGRAKNIQYF. This sequence joins TRBV13 and TRBJ2-4; D is uncertain. V was pared by 3 bases and J by 0 bases, with 6 bases between. The germline V gene encodes CDR1 PRHDT and CDR2 FYEKMQ (reference sequence). The CDR3 length is 14 residues.

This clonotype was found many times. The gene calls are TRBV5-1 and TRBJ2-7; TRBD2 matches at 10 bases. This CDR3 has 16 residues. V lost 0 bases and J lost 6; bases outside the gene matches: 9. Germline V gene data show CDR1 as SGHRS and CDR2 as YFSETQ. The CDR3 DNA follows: TGCGCCAGCAGCTTGGTCCCTAGCGGGAGCGTTGGCGAGCAGTACTTC. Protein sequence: CASSLVPSGSVGEQYF. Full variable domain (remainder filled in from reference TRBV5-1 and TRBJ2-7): KAGVTQTPRYLIKTRGQQVTLSCSPISGHRSVSWYQQTPGQGLQFLFEYFSETQRNKGNFPGRFSGRQFSNSRSEMNVSTLELGDSALYLCASSLVPSGSVGEQYFGPGTRLTVT.

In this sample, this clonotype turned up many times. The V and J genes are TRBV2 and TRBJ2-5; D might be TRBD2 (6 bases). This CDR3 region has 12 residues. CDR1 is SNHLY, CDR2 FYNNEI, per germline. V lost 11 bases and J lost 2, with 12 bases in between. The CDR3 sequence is CAGGTDQETQYF. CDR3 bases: TGTGCCGGGGGGACGGATCAAGAGACCCAGTACTTC.

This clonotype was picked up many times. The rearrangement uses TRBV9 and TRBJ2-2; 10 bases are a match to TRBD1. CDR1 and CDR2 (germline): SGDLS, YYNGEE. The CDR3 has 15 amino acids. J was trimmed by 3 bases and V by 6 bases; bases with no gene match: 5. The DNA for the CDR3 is TGTGCCAGCAAGGTGGGACAGGGGCACACCGGGGAGCTGTTTTTT. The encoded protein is CASKVGQGHTGELFF.

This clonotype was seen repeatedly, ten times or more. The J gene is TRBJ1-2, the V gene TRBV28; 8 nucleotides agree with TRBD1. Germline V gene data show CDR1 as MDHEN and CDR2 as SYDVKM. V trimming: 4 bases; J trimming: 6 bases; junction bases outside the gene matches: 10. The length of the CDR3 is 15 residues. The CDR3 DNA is TGTGCCAGCAGTTCCCAGGGGGCCGGCTTGGATGGCTACACCTTC. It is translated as CASSSQGAGLDGYTF.

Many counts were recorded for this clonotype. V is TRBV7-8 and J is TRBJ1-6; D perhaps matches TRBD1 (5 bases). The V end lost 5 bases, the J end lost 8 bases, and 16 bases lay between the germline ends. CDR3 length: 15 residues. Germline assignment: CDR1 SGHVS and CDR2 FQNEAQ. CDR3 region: CASSLRTGGDSPLHF. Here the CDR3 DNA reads TGTGCCAGCAGCCTCCGGACTGGGGGTGATTCACCCCTCCACTTT.

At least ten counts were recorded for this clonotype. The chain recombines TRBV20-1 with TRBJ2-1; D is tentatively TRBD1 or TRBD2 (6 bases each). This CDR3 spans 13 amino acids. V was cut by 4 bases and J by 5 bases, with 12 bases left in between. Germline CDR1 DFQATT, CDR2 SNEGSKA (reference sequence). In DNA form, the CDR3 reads TGCAGTGCTACTCAAGGGGGGCACAATGAGCAGTTCTTC. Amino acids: CSATQGGHNEQFF.

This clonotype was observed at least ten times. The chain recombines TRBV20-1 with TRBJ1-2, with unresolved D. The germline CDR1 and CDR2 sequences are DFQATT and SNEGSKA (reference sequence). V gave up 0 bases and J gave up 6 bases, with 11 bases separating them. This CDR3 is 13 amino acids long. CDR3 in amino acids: CSARDRRSDGYTF. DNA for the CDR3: TGCAGTGCTAGAGATCGAAGGTCGGATGGCTACACCTTC.

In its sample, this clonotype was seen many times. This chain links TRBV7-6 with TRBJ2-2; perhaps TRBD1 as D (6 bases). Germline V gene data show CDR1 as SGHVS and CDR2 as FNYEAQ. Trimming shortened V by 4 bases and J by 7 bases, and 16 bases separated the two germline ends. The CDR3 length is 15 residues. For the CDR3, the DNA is TGTGCCAGCAGCTCCTTACAGGGTCGCATCGGGGAGCTGTTTTTT. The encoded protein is CASSSLQGRIGELFF.

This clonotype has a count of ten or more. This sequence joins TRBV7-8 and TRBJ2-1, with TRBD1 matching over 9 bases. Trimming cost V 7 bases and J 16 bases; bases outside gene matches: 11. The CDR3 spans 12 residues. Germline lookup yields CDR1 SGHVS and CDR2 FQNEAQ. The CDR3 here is CASTNPGDRDFF. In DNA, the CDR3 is TGTGCCAGCACCAACCCGGGGGACAGGGATTTCTTC.

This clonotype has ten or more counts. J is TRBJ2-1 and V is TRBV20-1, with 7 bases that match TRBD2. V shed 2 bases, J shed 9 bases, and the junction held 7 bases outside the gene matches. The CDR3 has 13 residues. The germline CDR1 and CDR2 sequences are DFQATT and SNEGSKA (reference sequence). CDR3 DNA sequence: TGCAGTGCTAGATTAGGCTCTAGCGGTGAGCAGTTCTTC. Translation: CSARLGSSGEQFF.

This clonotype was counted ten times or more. CDR3 region: CASSKAPGQETQYF. The CDR3 DNA is TGTGCCAGCAGCAAAGCCCCGGGGCAAGAGACCCAGTACTTC. V gene TRBV21-1 combines with J gene TRBJ2-5; the table's D call TRBD1 went unverified against the DNA. TRBV21-1 is reported as a pseudogene. The CDR3 totals 14 residues.

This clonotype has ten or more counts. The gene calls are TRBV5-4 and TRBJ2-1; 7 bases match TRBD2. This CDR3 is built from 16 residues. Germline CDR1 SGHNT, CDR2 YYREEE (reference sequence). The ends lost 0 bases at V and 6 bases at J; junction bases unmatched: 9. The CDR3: CASSLAGGSWSNEQFF. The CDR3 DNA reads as TGTGCCAGCAGCTTGGCCGGCGGGAGTTGGTCCAATGAGCAGTTCTTC.

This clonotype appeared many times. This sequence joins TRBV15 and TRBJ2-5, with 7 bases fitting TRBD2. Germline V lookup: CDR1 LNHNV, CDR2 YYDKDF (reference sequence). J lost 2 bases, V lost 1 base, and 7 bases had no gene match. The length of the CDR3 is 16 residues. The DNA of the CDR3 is TGTGCCACCAGCAGAGCGGGGAGGGCGGGGCAAGAGACCCAGTACTTC. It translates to CATSRAGRAGQETQYF.

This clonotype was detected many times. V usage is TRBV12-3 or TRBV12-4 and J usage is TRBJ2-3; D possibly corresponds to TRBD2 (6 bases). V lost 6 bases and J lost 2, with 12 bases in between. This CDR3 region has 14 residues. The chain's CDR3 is CASSHTSSTDTQYF. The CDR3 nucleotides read TGTGCCAGCAGCCACACTAGCTCCACAGATACGCAGTATTTT.

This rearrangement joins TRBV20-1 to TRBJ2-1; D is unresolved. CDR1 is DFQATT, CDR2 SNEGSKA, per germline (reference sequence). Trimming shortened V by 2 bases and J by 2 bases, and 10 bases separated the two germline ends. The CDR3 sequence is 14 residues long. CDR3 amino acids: CSARRQWAYNEQFF. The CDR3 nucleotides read TGCAGTGCTAGACGGCAGTGGGCCTACAATGAGCAGTTCTTC.

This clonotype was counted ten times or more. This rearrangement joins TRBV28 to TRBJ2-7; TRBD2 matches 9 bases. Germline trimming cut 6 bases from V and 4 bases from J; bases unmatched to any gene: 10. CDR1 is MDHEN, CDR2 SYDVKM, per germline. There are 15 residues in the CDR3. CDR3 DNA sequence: TGTGCCAGCAGGGCCCCTGGCGGGGGGGCATACGAGCAGTACTTC. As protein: CASRAPGGGAYEQYF.

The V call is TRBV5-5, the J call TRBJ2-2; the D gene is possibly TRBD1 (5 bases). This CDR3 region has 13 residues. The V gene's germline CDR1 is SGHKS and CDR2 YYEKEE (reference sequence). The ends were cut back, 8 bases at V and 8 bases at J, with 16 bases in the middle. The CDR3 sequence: CARSAPRTGELFF. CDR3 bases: TGTGCCAGAAGCGCGCCCAGGACAGGGGAGCTGTTTTTT.

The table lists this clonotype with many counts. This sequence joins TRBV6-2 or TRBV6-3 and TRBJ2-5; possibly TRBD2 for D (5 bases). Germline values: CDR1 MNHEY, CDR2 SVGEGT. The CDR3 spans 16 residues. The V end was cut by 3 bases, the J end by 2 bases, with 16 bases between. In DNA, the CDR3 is TGTGCCAGCAGTTATACACGTACGGGGAGTCAAGAGACCCAGTACTTC. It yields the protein CASSYTRTGSQETQYF.

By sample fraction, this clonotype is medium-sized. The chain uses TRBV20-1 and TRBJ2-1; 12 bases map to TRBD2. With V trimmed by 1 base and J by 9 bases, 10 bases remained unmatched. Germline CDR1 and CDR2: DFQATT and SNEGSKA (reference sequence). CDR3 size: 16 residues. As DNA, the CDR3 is TGCAGTGCTAGAGCTTCCGGACTAGCGGGAATCGGTGAGCAGTTCTTC. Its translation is CSARASGLAGIGEQFF.